Presented here are 30 T cell receptor beta chains from one specimen sequenced in a study of T cell responses to AZD1222 COVID-19 vaccine. TCRdb keeps only in-frame clones here, not all; method: immunoSEQ multiplex PCR. The repertoire holds 140,000 or so clones, 80% to 90% seen once, with roughly 1.5% in the top ten. The sample in question was peripheral blood, obtained on day 0 of AZD1222 vaccination. Source of these receptors: an adult in good health.

This clone showed up just a few times. Different DNA sequences within this sample yield the same CDR3. The chain's CDR3 is CASSFSGGSYNEQFF. In DNA, the CDR3 is TGTGCCAGCAGCTTCTCGGGCGGCTCCTACAATGAGCAGTTCTTC. The rearrangement uses TRBV5-5 and TRBJ2-1; no clear D gene. Between the trimmed V and J ends, which lost 2 bases and 0 bases, there was a span of 9 bases. Germline assignment: CDR1 SGHKS and CDR2 YYEKEE (reference sequence). This CDR3 region has 15 residues.

The V call is TRBV6-5, the J call TRBJ1-6; 10 nucleotides line up with TRBD1. The junction had 3 bases not matched to a gene; V was cut back by 2 bases and J by 11 bases. Germline V lookup: CDR1 MNHEY, CDR2 SVGAGI. The CDR3 runs 14 residues. CDR3 in DNA: TGTGCCAGCAGTTACGGGACAGGGGTGACACCCCTCCACTTT. This translates into CASSYGTGVTPLHF.

V and J are TRBV21-1 and TRBJ1-6; TRBD1 reflects the table's D call only, with no check against the DNA. TRBV21-1 is marked as a pseudogene. This CDR3 region has 16 residues. CDR3 region: CASSPRTRGDDSPLHF. The CDR3 region has the DNA TGTGCCAGCAGCCCAAGGACACGAGGTGATGATTCACCCCTCCACTTT.

This chain links TRBV5-1 with TRBJ1-1; D might be TRBD1 (5 bases). Germline lookup yields CDR1 SGHRS and CDR2 YFSETQ. CDR3 size: 14 residues. Trimming shortened V by 5 bases and J by 3 bases, and 14 bases separated the two germline ends. The CDR3 sequence is CASRQAGGYTEAFF. The CDR3 DNA follows: TGCGCCAGCAGACAGGCGGGAGGGTACACTGAAGCTTTCTTT.

The CDR3 nucleotides read TGTGCCAGCATCCCTACCCCCGGGACAGGTAATTCACCCCTCCACTTT. Translation: CASIPTPGTGNSPLHF. The rearrangement joins TRBV7-3 to TRBJ1-6, with 8 bases lining up with TRBD1. The V and J ends lost 7 bases and 6 bases, in that order; junction bases with no gene match: 11. The V gene's germline CDR1 is SGHTA and CDR2 FQGTGA. The CDR3 has 16 residues.

CDR3 coding DNA: TGTGCCAGTAGTATTCTCTTAGGTGGAAACACCATATATTTT. Its translation is CASSILLGGNTIYF. V gene TRBV19 combines with J gene TRBJ1-3; no firm D call. Germline V gene sequence: CDR1 LNHDA, CDR2 SQIVND (reference sequence). The V end was cut by 3 bases, the J end by 3 bases, with 9 bases between. This CDR3 comprises 14 residues.

The sample holds a few counts of this clone. The genes are TRBV7-2 and TRBJ2-1, with D hard to call. CDR1 and CDR2 (germline): SGHTA, FQGNSA. V lost 5 bases, J lost 9 bases, and 14 bases lay in between. The CDR3 covers 13 residues. CDR3: CASSVGWQPEQFF. The CDR3 DNA sequence: TGTGCCAGCAGCGTGGGCTGGCAGCCTGAGCAGTTCTTC.

The chain links TRBV15 to TRBJ2-7; no firm D call. Germline CDR1 LNHNV, CDR2 YYDKDF (reference sequence). V was cut by 0 bases and J by 5 bases, with 8 bases left in between. The CDR3 is 13 residues long. CDR3 in DNA: TGTGCCACCAGCAGAGAGCCCCCCCACGAGCAGTACTTC. Translation: CATSREPPHEQYF.

Only a few counts were recorded for this clone. Other DNA sequences within the sample encode an identical CDR3. The rearrangement joins TRBV12-3 or TRBV12-4 to TRBJ2-7, with D tentatively TRBD1 (5 bases). CDR3 length equals 13 residues. The V end was cut by 3 bases, the J end by 3 bases, with 9 bases between. The CDR3 nucleotides are TGTGCCAGCAGTTTTCAGGGCTACTACGAGCAGTACTTC. Encoded protein: CASSFQGYYEQYF.

V gene TRBV7-9 combines with J gene TRBJ1-5; no firm D call. There are 12 residues in the CDR3. CDR1 SEHNR and CDR2 FQNEAQ come from the germline V gene (reference sequence). V was pared by 5 bases and J by 6 bases, with 8 bases between. The CDR3 DNA reads TGTGCCAGCAGCACCAGAGGTCAGCCCCAGCATTTT. It codes for CASSTRGQPQHF.

The chain recombines TRBV7-9 with TRBJ1-2, with unresolved D. There are 14 residues in the CDR3. Germline V gene sequence: CDR1 SEHNR, CDR2 FQNEAQ (reference sequence). V was clipped by 0 bases and J by 2 bases, with 7 bases between them. The CDR3 region is CASSLAAPNYGYTF. The CDR3 nucleotides are TGTGCCAGCAGCTTAGCCGCACCGAACTATGGCTACACCTTC.

The DNA of the CDR3 is TGTGCCAGCAGTTCCTGGGGGGATTCACCCCTCCACTTT. Protein product: CASSSWGDSPLHF. The chain couples TRBV27 to TRBJ1-6; D possibly corresponds to TRBD1 (5 bases). With 4 bases removed from V and 8 bases from J, the gap between germline ends came to 9 bases. CDR3 length: 13 residues. CDR1 is MNHEY, CDR2 SMNVEV, per germline (reference sequence).

This clone was seen once. The chain recombines TRBV18 with TRBJ1-5, with unresolved D. With 3 bases removed from V and 2 bases from J, the gap between germline ends came to 8 bases. There are 14 residues in the CDR3. Germline V lookup: CDR1 KGHSH, CDR2 LQKENI. The CDR3 reads CASSPQTGNQPQHF. The CDR3, as DNA: TGTGCCAGCTCACCGCAAACAGGCAATCAGCCCCAGCATTTT.

CDR3 nucleotide sequence: TGTGCCAGCAGCCGCGGGGGCTATGGGGACGAGCAGTACTTC. It codes for CASSRGGYGDEQYF. V and J are TRBV6-5 and TRBJ2-7; TRBD2 is a possible D gene (7 bases). Germline V gene sequence: CDR1 MNHEY, CDR2 SVGAGI. This CDR3 has 14 residues. Trimming pared 6 bases from V and 5 bases from J, leaving 17 bases between.

The CDR3 is CASSLAGQAGTGELFF. The CDR3 nucleotides are TGCGCCAGCAGCTTGGCCGGTCAAGCGGGGACCGGGGAGCTGTTTTTT. The V gene is TRBV5-1, the J gene TRBJ2-2; TRBD2 matches at 7 bases. Trimming cost V 0 bases and J 5 bases; bases outside gene matches: 7. Germline CDR1 SGHRS, CDR2 YFSETQ. The CDR3 is 16 residues long.

J is TRBJ1-4 and V is TRBV4-1, with D maybe TRBD1 (5 bases). Germline CDR1 reads MGHRA; CDR2 reads YSYEKL. The CDR3 is 16 residues long. V was cut by 3 bases and J by 3 bases, with 14 bases left in between. The CDR3 DNA sequence: TGCGCCAGCAGCCAGGGACGGGGCAGATCTAATGAAAAACTGTTTTTT. Amino acid sequence: CASSQGRGRSNEKLFF.

The CDR3 nucleotides read TGCGCCAGCAGCTTGGAGGGGGCCCTTCCTAACTATGGCTACACCTTC. Translation gives CASSLEGALPNYGYTF. The chain uses TRBV5-1 and TRBJ1-2; TRBD1 agrees at 7 bases. V was clipped by 0 bases and J by 0 bases; unmatched bases: 5. The V gene's germline CDR1 is SGHRS and CDR2 YFSETQ. The CDR3 extends over 16 amino acids. The whole variable domain, remainder taken from reference TRBV5-1 and TRBJ1-2, is KAGVTQTPRYLIKTRGQQVTLSCSPISGHRSVSWYQQTPGQGLQFLFEYFSETQRNKGNFPGRFSGRQFSNSRSEMNVSTLELGDSALYLCASSLEGALPNYGYTFGSGTRLTVV.

Here the CDR3 reads CAGSRASGNTIYF. The CDR3 DNA follows: TGTGCCGGTTCCAGGGCATCTGGAAACACCATATATTTT. This chain uses TRBV12-3 or TRBV12-4 with TRBJ1-3; TRBD1 might be the D (5 bases). The CDR3 is made up of 13 amino acids. Trimming took 11 bases from V and 1 from J, leaving 12 bases between them.

By frequency in the sample, this clone is medium-sized. The chain uses TRBV19 and TRBJ2-6, with TRBD1 matching 7 bases. CDR3 size: 17 residues. The junction had 11 bases not matched to a gene; V was cut back by 9 bases and J by 0 bases. Germline V gives CDR1 LNHDA, CDR2 SQIVND (reference sequence). CDR3 sequence: CASLDRALLSGANVLTF. Here the CDR3 DNA reads TGTGCCAGCCTTGACAGGGCACTCCTCTCTGGGGCCAACGTCCTGACTTTC.

The V call is TRBV27, the J call TRBJ1-4; unclear D gene. CDR1 MNHEY and CDR2 SMNVEV come from the germline V gene (reference sequence). Trimming pared 5 bases from V and 11 bases from J, leaving 15 bases between. CDR3 length equals 13 residues. The chain's CDR3 is CASSPRGDRKLFF. CDR3 nucleotides: TGTGCCAGCAGTCCCCGGGGAGATAGGAAACTGTTTTTT.

This clone turned up a few times. The V call is TRBV9, the J call TRBJ1-6, with TRBD1 as a possible D gene (6 bases). This CDR3 comprises 15 residues. CDR1 is SGDLS and CDR2 is YYNGEE in the germline V gene. The V end was cut by 0 bases, the J end by 9 bases, with 13 bases between. The CDR3 DNA sequence: TGTGCCAGCAGCGTAGATGCAGGGGCGGGTTCACCCCTCCACTTT. This encodes CASSVDAGAGSPLHF. Together with reference TRBV9 and TRBJ1-6, the CDR3 gives the full variable domain: DSGVTQTPKHLITATGQRVTLRCSPRSGDLSVYWYQQSLDQGLQFLIQYYNGEERAKGNILERFSAQQFPDLHSELNLSSLELGDSALYFCASSVDAGAGSPLHFGNGTRLTVT.

The chain combines TRBV19 with TRBJ1-2, with 7 bases fitting TRBD1. CDR1 and CDR2 (germline): LNHDA, SQIVND (reference sequence). The CDR3 covers 12 residues. The trim removed 3 bases at V and 13 bases at J, leaving 8 bases unmatched. Written as DNA, the CDR3 is TGTGCCAGTAGTATCCCGGGACAGTCCGGCACCTTC. Translated, it gives CASSIPGQSGTF.

The V and J genes are TRBV7-3 and TRBJ2-1; the D is unclear. The germline V gene has CDR1 SGHTA and CDR2 FQGTGA. The CDR3 contains 15 residues. Trimming removed 5 bases at V and 0 bases at J, with 11 bases between. CDR3 residues: CASSPTPNSYNEQFF. As DNA, the CDR3 is TGTGCCAGCAGCCCAACGCCTAACTCCTACAATGAGCAGTTCTTC. The variable domain in full, with the rest retrieved from reference TRBV7-3 and TRBJ2-1, is GAGVSQTPSNKVTEKGKYVELRCDPISGHTALYWYRQSLGQGPEFLIYFQGTGAADDSGLPNDRFFAVRPEGSVSTLKIQRTERGDSAVYLCASSPTPNSYNEQFFGPGTRLTVL.

Remarks on this clone: The sample contains more than one DNA sequence encoding this CDR3. The J gene is TRBJ2-2, the V gene TRBV14; 7 nucleotides agree with TRBD2. J was trimmed by 6 bases and V by 1 base; bases with no gene match: 2. Germline-derived CDR1 and CDR2 are SGHDN and FVKESK. CDR3 length equals 14 residues. Here the CDR3 reads CASSQGTRAGELFF. The CDR3 DNA reads as TGTGCCAGCAGCCAAGGGACTAGGGCCGGGGAGCTGTTTTTT.

The table lists this clone with a count of one. The chain uses TRBV24-1 and TRBJ2-2; 9 bases map to TRBD2. Germline CDR1 KGHDR, CDR2 SFDVKD. The CDR3 covers 17 residues. The junction had 8 bases not matched to a gene; V was cut back by 4 bases and J by 3 bases. The CDR3 DNA reads as TGTGCCACCAGTGACACGGGCGCTAGCGGGGACACCGGGGAGCTGTTTTTT. Encoded protein: CATSDTGASGDTGELFF.

The rearrangement joins TRBV6-2 or TRBV6-3 to TRBJ2-6; D not resolved. The CDR3 has 15 residues. V dropped 6 bases and J dropped 0 bases, with 9 bases sitting between them. Germline V gene data show CDR1 as MNHEY and CDR2 as SVGEGT. This CDR3 is CASSPYSSGANVLTF. The CDR3, as DNA: TGTGCCAGCAGCCCCTACAGCTCTGGGGCCAACGTCCTGACTTTC.

The chain joins TRBV3-1 (or the pseudogene TRBV3-2) to TRBJ2-1, with 10 nucleotides matching TRBD1. From germline, CDR1 is LGHDT and CDR2 YNNKEL (reference sequence). The trim removed 1 base at V and 14 bases at J, leaving 2 bases unmatched. The CDR3 spans 12 residues. DNA for the CDR3: TGTGCCAGCAGCCAAGGGGACAGGGGTAAGTTCTTC. This gives the protein CASSQGDRGKFF.

In this sample, this clone turned up once. CDR3 residues: CASSYRSGRGTEAFF. DNA of the CDR3: TGTGCCAGCAGTTACAGGTCAGGGAGGGGGACTGAAGCTTTCTTT. J is TRBJ1-1 and V is TRBV6-5; D might be TRBD1 (6 bases). V shed 2 bases and J shed 5 bases, with 15 bases lying between them. The CDR3 extends over 15 amino acids. Germline V CDR1 and CDR2: MNHEY, SVGAGI.

V usage is TRBV5-6 and J usage is TRBJ2-7, with 8 bases lining up with TRBD2. V shed 2 bases and J 6 bases; nucleotides not matched to a gene: 7. The germline CDR1 and CDR2 sequences are SGHDT and YYEEEE. The CDR3 consists of 14 residues. The CDR3 is CASSFGTGGGEQYF. Here the CDR3 DNA reads TGTGCCAGCAGCTTCGGTACGGGAGGGGGCGAGCAGTACTTC.

The CDR3 loop reads CASSQSPTGGEGYTF. The CDR3 nucleotides read TGTGCCAGCAGCCAAAGCCCGACAGGGGGCGAGGGCTACACCTTC. This chain uses TRBV6-5 with TRBJ1-2; 10 bases are shared with TRBD1. With V trimmed by 6 bases and J by 8 bases, 12 bases remained unmatched. Per the germline V gene, CDR1 is MNHEY and CDR2 is SVGAGI. The CDR3 sequence is 15 residues long.